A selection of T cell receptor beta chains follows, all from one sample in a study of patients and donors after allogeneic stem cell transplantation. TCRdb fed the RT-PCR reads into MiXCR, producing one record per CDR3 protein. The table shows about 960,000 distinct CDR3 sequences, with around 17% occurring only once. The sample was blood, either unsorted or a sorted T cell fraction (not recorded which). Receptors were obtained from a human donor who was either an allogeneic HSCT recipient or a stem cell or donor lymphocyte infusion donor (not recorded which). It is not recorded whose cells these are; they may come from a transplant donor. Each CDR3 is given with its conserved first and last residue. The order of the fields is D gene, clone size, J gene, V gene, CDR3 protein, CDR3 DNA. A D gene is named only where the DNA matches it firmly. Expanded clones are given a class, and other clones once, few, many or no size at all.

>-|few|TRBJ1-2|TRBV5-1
CASSQTGWGGGNGYTF
TGCGCCAGCAGCCAGACCGGGTGGGGGGGCGGAAATGGCTACACCTTC
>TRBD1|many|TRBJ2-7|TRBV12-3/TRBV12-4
CASSSSGTDQYYEQYF
TGTGCCAGCAGTTCATCCGGGACAGACCAATACTACGAGCAGTACTTC
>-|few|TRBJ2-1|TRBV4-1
CASSQVIVREEQFF
TGCGCCAGCAGCCAGGTGATAGTTCGCGAGGAGCAGTTCTTC
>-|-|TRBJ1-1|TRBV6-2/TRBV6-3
CASTQGSTPGRRNTEAFF
TGTGCCAGCACCCAGGGTAGTACTCCGGGCAGGCGGAACACTGAAGCTTTCTTT
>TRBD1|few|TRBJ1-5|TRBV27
CASSLSGDRPQHF
TGTGCCAGCAGTTTATCTGGGGACAGGCCCCAGCATTTT
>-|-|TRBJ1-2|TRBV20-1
CSASGGGDYGYTF
TGCAGTGCTAGTGGGGGCGGCGACTATGGCTACACCTTC
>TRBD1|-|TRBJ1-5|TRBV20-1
CSAPGTGRGEPQHF
TGCAGTGCTCCTGGGACAGGGAGAGGAGAGCCCCAGCATTTT
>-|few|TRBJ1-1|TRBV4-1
CASSPLGPGFAEAFF
TGCGCCAGCAGCCCCCTCGGTCCGGGATTCGCTGAAGCTTTCTTT
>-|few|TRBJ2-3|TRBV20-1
CSARSLYDDTQYF
TGCAGTGCTAGGTCCCTGTACGACGATACGCAGTATTTT
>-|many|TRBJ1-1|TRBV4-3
CASSQTGRAFF
TGCGCCAGCAGCCAGACAGGCAGAGCTTTCTTT
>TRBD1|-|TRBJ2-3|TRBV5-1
CASSLETGAFTDTQYF
TGCGCCAGCAGCTTGGAGACAGGGGCTTTCACAGATACGCAGTATTTT
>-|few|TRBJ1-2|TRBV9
CASRRGGSDGYTF
TGTGCCAGCAGACGGGGGGGGTCCGACGGCTACACCTTC
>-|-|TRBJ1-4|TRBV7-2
CACSLRGATNEKLFF
TGTGCCTGCAGCTTAAGGGGAGCAACTAATGAAAAACTGTTTTTT
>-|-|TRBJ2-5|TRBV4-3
CASSQDTGQETQYF
TGCGCCAGCAGCCAAGATACAGGGCAAGAGACCCAGTACTTC
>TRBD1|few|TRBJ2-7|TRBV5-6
CASSLDSGGGYEQYF
TGTGCCAGCAGCTTGGATTCAGGGGGCGGCTACGAGCAGTACTTC
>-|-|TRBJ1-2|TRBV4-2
CASTDPMGRAMGGYTF
TGTGCCAGCACCGACCCCATGGGCAGGGCTATGGGTGGCTACACCTTC
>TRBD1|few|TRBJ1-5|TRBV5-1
CASSQGAGSNQPQHF
TGCGCCAGCTCACAGGGGGCGGGTAGCAATCAGCCCCAGCATTTT